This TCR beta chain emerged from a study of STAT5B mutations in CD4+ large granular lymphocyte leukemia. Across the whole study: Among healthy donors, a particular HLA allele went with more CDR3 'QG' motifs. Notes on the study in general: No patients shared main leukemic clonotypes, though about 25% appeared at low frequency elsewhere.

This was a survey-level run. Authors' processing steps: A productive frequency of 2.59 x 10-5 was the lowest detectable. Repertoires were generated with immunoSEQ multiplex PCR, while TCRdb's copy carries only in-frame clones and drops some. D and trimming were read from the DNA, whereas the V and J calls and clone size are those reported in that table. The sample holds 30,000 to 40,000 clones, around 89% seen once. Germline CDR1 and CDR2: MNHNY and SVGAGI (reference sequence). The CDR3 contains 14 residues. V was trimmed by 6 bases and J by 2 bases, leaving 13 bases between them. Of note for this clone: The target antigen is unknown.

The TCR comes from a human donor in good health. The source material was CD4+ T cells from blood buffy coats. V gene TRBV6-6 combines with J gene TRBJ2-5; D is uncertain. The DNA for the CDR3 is TGTGCCAGCAGACCACAGACGAATCAAGAGACCCAGTACTTC. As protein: CASRPQTNQETQYF.